The 27 T cell receptor beta chains presented below share a single source sample, sequenced in a study of OX40 agonist ivuxolimab in advanced cancers. Sequencing used immunoSEQ multiplex PCR; TCRdb keeps in-frame clones, though not all of them. The sample has some 73,000 clones, roughly nine tenths seen once; the top ten hold about 8%. The starting material was CD4+ or CD8+ T cells sorted from blood, obtained in a trial of the OX40 agonist ivuxolimab. The origin of the receptors is an adult with an advanced solid tumor such as melanoma, head and neck, liver or kidney cancer.

This chain connects TRBV27 to TRBJ2-5, with 8 bases lining up with TRBD1. Germline V gives CDR1 MNHEY, CDR2 SMNVEV (reference sequence). This CDR3 contains 16 residues. V trimming: 5 bases; J trimming: 2 bases; junction bases outside the gene matches: 10. The CDR3 sequence: CASSIRTGGGQETQYF. The CDR3 DNA is TGTGCCAGCAGTATCCGAACAGGGGGAGGTCAAGAGACCCAGTACTTC.

This sequence joins TRBV10-1 and TRBJ2-7; the D is unclear. The V gene's germline CDR1 is WNHNN and CDR2 SYGVQD (reference sequence). V dropped 4 bases and J dropped 2 bases, with 6 bases sitting between them. The CDR3 runs 12 residues. CDR3 loop: CASSGATYEQYF. CDR3 nucleotide sequence: TGCGCCAGCAGTGGGGCGACCTACGAGCAGTACTTC.

The chain joins TRBV4-3 to TRBJ2-1; 12 positions agree with TRBD2. This CDR3 contains 15 residues. V shed 6 bases and J 6 bases; nucleotides not matched to a gene: 6. The germline V gene encodes CDR1 LGHNA and CDR2 YSLEER. CDR3 sequence (DNA): TGCGCCAGCAGAAAGACTAGCGGGGGAGGCAATGAGCAGTTCTTC. This translates into CASRKTSGGGNEQFF.

This chain uses TRBV28 with TRBJ1-5; D not resolved. The length of the CDR3 is 12 residues. Per the germline V gene, CDR1 is MDHEN and CDR2 is SYDVKM. V dropped 3 bases and J dropped 7 bases, with 7 bases sitting between them. The CDR3, as DNA: TGTGCCAGCAGTTTTCCCTCCCAGCCCCAGCATTTT. Its translation is CASSFPSQPQHF.

The gene calls are TRBV4-1 and TRBJ2-5; no clear D. V shed 2 bases and J shed 5 bases, with 12 bases lying between them. This CDR3 has 14 residues. From germline, CDR1 is MGHRA and CDR2 YSYEKL. The CDR3 sequence: CASSQQVLGETQYF. CDR3 sequence (DNA): TGCGCCAGCAGCCAACAGGTCTTGGGTGAGACCCAGTACTTC.

The chain combines TRBV28 with TRBJ2-1, with a weak D call TRBD1 (5 bases). The CDR3 is 14 residues long. V was trimmed by 2 bases and J by 8 bases, leaving 13 bases between them. CDR1 is MDHEN, CDR2 SYDVKM, per germline. DNA for the CDR3: TGTGCCAGCAGTTTAACCAAACTGGGGCATGAGCAGTTCTTC. Protein: CASSLTKLGHEQFF.

The V call is TRBV7-6, the J call TRBJ2-2; no clear D gene. The CDR3 loop spans 12 amino acids. Germline CDR1 reads SGHVS; CDR2 reads FNYEAQ. Trimming took 0 bases from V and 8 from J, leaving 4 bases between them. This CDR3 is CASSLALGELFF. CDR3 bases: TGTGCCAGCAGCTTAGCGCTGGGGGAGCTGTTTTTT.

The chain uses TRBV28 and TRBJ2-5, with 12 bases lining up with TRBD2. The J call may be wrong; the DNA end is better matched by TRBJ2-7. The CDR3 contains 14 residues. CDR1 and CDR2 from the germline V gene are MDHEN and SYDVKM. The CDR3 is CASRRTSGTYEQYF. The DNA for the CDR3 is TGTGCCAGCAGGAGGACTAGCGGGACCTACGAGCAGTACTTC.

Remarks on this clone: A read error may account for a junction end that differs from germline. The gene calls are TRBV25-1 and TRBJ2-2; maybe TRBD2 (5 bases). This CDR3 is 15 amino acids long. Germline-derived CDR1 and CDR2 are MGHDK and SYGVNS. The CDR3 DNA follows: TGTGCCAGCAGTGAATCCGCTAAGAACGCCGGGGAGCTGCTTTTT. Protein sequence: CASSESAKNAGELLF. Full variable domain (rest looked up from reference TRBV25-1 and TRBJ2-2): EADIYQTPRYLVIGTGKKITLECSQTMGHDKMYWYQQDPGMELHLIHYSYGVNSTEKGDLSSESTVSRIRTEHFPLTLESARPSHTSQYLCASSESAKNAGELLFGEGSRLTVL.

This clone was found a few times. CDR3 DNA sequence: TGTGCCAGCAGCCAAGACCCCAGCATGACTAGGAATACGCAGTATTTT. This sequence encodes CASSQDPSMTRNTQYF. The chain employs TRBV14 and TRBJ2-3; tentatively, D is TRBD2 (6 bases). The V end lost 0 bases, the J end lost 7 bases, and 17 bases lay between the germline ends. Germline values: CDR1 SGHDN, CDR2 FVKESK. This CDR3 has 16 residues.

This chain joins TRBV5-1 and TRBJ2-3; D gene unclear. Trimming removed 3 bases from V and 5 bases from J, with 7 bases in between. Germline CDR1 is SGHRS and CDR2 is YFSETQ. The CDR3 contains 12 residues. CDR3 region: CASSSSGDTQYF. Written as DNA, the CDR3 is TGCGCCAGCAGCTCTTCCGGAGATACGCAGTATTTT.

The V gene is TRBV2, the J gene TRBJ1-5; D perhaps matches TRBD1 (6 bases). Germline V gives CDR1 SNHLY, CDR2 FYNNEI. The V and J ends lost 8 bases and 6 bases respectively, with 14 bases between them. There are 13 residues in the CDR3. The CDR3 DNA reads TGTGCCAGCGTACGGGACAACGGTCAGCCCCAGCATTTT. Residues: CASVRDNGQPQHF.

The gene calls are TRBV4-1 and TRBJ2-5, with a possible D match to TRBD2 (6 bases). Looked up from germline, CDR1 is MGHRA and CDR2 is YSYEKL. The CDR3 extends over 14 amino acids. Trimming cost V 1 base and J 5 bases, with 11 bases left between them. The CDR3: CASSQGGTYETQYF. The CDR3, as DNA: TGCGCCAGCAGCCAAGGCGGGACGTATGAGACCCAGTACTTC.

Remarks on this clone: Different DNA sequences within this sample yield the same CDR3. The V gene is TRBV5-6, the J gene TRBJ2-5, with 11 bases lining up with TRBD1. Germline loops: CDR1 SGHDT, CDR2 YYEEEE. The CDR3 has 16 amino acids. The V gene end was trimmed by 2 bases and the J gene end by 5 bases; junction bases not matched to a gene: 8. The CDR3 loop is CASSFRTGGVGETQYF. The CDR3 region has the DNA TGTGCCAGCAGCTTCCGGACAGGGGGCGTTGGGGAGACCCAGTACTTC.

The J gene is TRBJ2-1, the V gene TRBV7-3, with 11 bases matching TRBD1. Germline V CDR1 and CDR2: SGHTA, FQGTGA. The CDR3 runs 19 residues. V was pared by 5 bases and J by 3 bases, with 15 bases of the junction left unmatched. CDR3: CASSPLGTGGTGLYNEQFF. The CDR3 nucleotides read TGTGCCAGCAGCCCCCTGGGGACAGGGGGTACCGGGCTCTACAATGAGCAGTTCTTC. Using reference TRBV7-3 and TRBJ2-1 for the parts outside the CDR3, the full variable domain is GAGVSQTPSNKVTEKGKYVELRCDPISGHTALYWYRQSLGQGPEFLIYFQGTGAADDSGLPNDRFFAVRPEGSVSTLKIQRTERGDSAVYLCASSPLGTGGTGLYNEQFFGPGTRLTVL.

This clone showed up just once. This chain connects TRBV25-1 to TRBJ2-6, with no clear D. The germline CDR1 and CDR2 sequences are MGHDK and SYGVNS. V dropped 4 bases and J dropped 4 bases, with 8 bases sitting between them. The length of the CDR3 is 14 residues. As DNA, the CDR3 is TGTGCCAGCAGTGTTCACGGAGGGGCCAACGTCCTGACTTTC. This translates into CASSVHGGANVLTF.

The rearrangement links TRBV19 to TRBJ2-1, with TRBD2 matching over 14 bases. CDR3 length equals 19 residues. CDR1 LNHDA and CDR2 SQIVND come from the germline V gene (reference sequence). The V and J ends lost 1 base and 7 bases, in that order; junction bases with no gene match: 12. CDR3 sequence: CASSIGRLAGGADRNEQFF. The CDR3 DNA reads TGTGCCAGTAGTATAGGCCGACTAGCGGGGGGGGCCGATCGTAATGAGCAGTTCTTC.

There are a few counts of this clone. V gene TRBV28 combines with J gene TRBJ2-7; D gene ambiguous. Germline CDR1 MDHEN, CDR2 SYDVKM. Trimming took off 6 bases at V and 7 bases at J, with 13 bases between the two ends. The CDR3 runs to 12 residues. CDR3 DNA sequence: TGTGCCAGCAGCCTTTTAGGCTGGGAGCAGTACTTC. This translates into CASSLLGWEQYF.

This chain uses TRBV6-1 with TRBJ2-1; D ambiguous. This CDR3 contains 14 residues. The ends were cut back, 4 bases at V and 3 bases at J, with 10 bases in the middle. Per germline, CDR1 MNHNS and CDR2 SASEGT. CDR3 nucleotides: TGTGCCAGCAGTGCCGGCCCCCTCTACAATGAGCAGTTCTTC. It yields the protein CASSAGPLYNEQFF.

The J gene is TRBJ2-7, the V gene TRBV11-2; the D gene is possibly TRBD2 (5 bases). From germline, CDR1 is SGHAT and CDR2 FQNNGV. The germline V and J ends were trimmed by 5 bases and 3 bases, with 14 bases remaining between them. The CDR3 contains 14 residues. The CDR3 sequence: CASSPTRDLYEQYF. The CDR3 DNA reads TGTGCCAGCAGCCCAACGAGGGATCTCTACGAGCAGTACTTC.

This chain links TRBV4-1 with TRBJ2-7; 10 positions match TRBD1. V lost 6 bases and J lost 2; bases outside the gene matches: 4. Germline V gives CDR1 MGHRA, CDR2 YSYEKL. The CDR3 is made up of 14 amino acids. CDR3 loop: CASSRGQGTYEQYF. In nucleotides, the CDR3 is TGCGCCAGCAGTAGGGGACAGGGGACCTACGAGCAGTACTTC.

Here the CDR3 reads CASRAAADTQYF. The CDR3 DNA is TGTGCCAGCAGGGCCGCGGCAGATACGCAGTATTTT. This chain connects TRBV25-1 to TRBJ2-3, with unresolved D. From germline, CDR1 is MGHDK and CDR2 SYGVNS. The CDR3 is made up of 12 amino acids. With 6 bases removed from V and 4 bases from J, the gap between germline ends came to 8 bases.

The table lists this clone with a count of one. The chain employs TRBV28 and TRBJ2-7; 7 bases line up with TRBD2. The CDR3 covers 15 residues. The trim removed 2 bases at V and 8 bases at J, leaving 12 bases unmatched. Germline V gene lookup returns CDR1 MDHEN and CDR2 SYDVKM. The DNA for the CDR3 is TGTGCCAGCAGTTTACCCGGGGGGACGCCTTATCAGCAGTACTTC. It codes for CASSLPGGTPYQQYF.

The chain recombines TRBV7-9 with TRBJ2-1; D gene unclear. CDR3 length: 13 residues. Per the germline V gene, CDR1 is SEHNR and CDR2 is FQNEAQ (reference sequence). The V gene lost 2 bases and the J gene lost 7 bases, with 9 bases spanning the gap. The CDR3 DNA reads TGTGCCAGCAGCTTAAGGGAAGGGAATGAGCAGTTCTTC. Protein product: CASSLREGNEQFF.

The chain uses TRBV28 and TRBJ1-5, with TRBD1 matching over 12 bases. Per the germline V gene, CDR1 is MDHEN and CDR2 is SYDVKM. The CDR3 sequence is 16 residues long. The ends lost 0 bases at V and 4 bases at J; junction bases unmatched: 1. The CDR3 DNA sequence: TGTGCCAGCAGTTTATGGGGACAGGGGGCGAATCAGCCCCAGCATTTT. Residues: CASSLWGQGANQPQHF.

This clone was seen once. The chain carries TRBV4-2 and TRBJ1-4; 7 bases match TRBD1. Germline V gives CDR1 LGHNA, CDR2 YNFKEQ. The V segment lost 2 bases and the J segment 5 bases; nucleotides outside the gene matches: 2. This CDR3 contains 14 residues. CDR3 residues: CASSQQTGNEKLFF. As DNA, the CDR3 is TGTGCCAGCAGCCAACAGACAGGGAATGAAAAACTGTTTTTT.

This clone was seen just once. V gene TRBV5-1 combines with J gene TRBJ2-5; 8 bases fit TRBD2. Germline CDR1 SGHRS, CDR2 YFSETQ. With 3 bases clipped from V and 5 bases from J, the junction kept 6 bases outside the gene matches. The CDR3 has 14 residues. This CDR3 reads CASSSGGAGETQYF. The DNA for the CDR3 is TGCGCCAGCAGCTCCGGGGGGGCCGGTGAGACCCAGTACTTC.